This T cell receptor (beta chain) was identified during a study of T cell responses to AZD1222 COVID-19 vaccine. Study-level points and caveats: Samples come after the peak T cell response, not at day 14. Targets within unmutated variant regions were reportedly found for nearly half of spike-specific TCRs.

This CDR3 has 13 residues. The ends were cut back, 3 bases at V and 2 bases at J, with 8 bases in the middle. Clones were read by immunoSEQ multiplex PCR, and TCRdb kept only the in-frame ones, dropping some. Of 150,000 or so clones in the sample, roughly 90% are singletons; the top ten hold 3% to 4%. A remark on this clone: Its antigen is not identified.

The sequence came from an adult who received the AZD1222 COVID-19 vaccine. Specimen: peripheral blood, collected 28 days after the second AZD1222 dose. The chain carries TRBV12-3 or TRBV12-4 and TRBJ2-7; no clear D gene. The CDR3 loop is CASSFGRAYEQYF. CDR3 nucleotides: TGTGCCAGCAGTTTCGGCAGAGCCTACGAGCAGTACTTC.